This T cell receptor (beta chain) was documented in a study of blood T cells in healthy people across ages. Trimming removed 5 bases from V and 0 bases from J; junction bases left unmatched: 10. This CDR3 contains 16 residues. With a J-beta primer mix and a sample-barcoded 5' primer, a second PCR ran 7 to 11 cycles. One entry per CDR3 protein results from TCRdb running MiXCR on the 5' RACE reads. This table holds 1,500,000 or so distinct CDR3 sequences, approximately 43% found once. Per sample, extraction of total RNA gave at least 5.5 micrograms in every case. Concerning this clonotype: Its antigen is unknown.

Study-wide results and caveats: As naive T cell percentage varied, TCR beta diversity correlated strongly with it. Any changes in expanded clonotypes were possibly confounded, as donor CMV status remained unknown. A conclusive naive versus antigen-experienced comparison was prevented by the unsorted PBMCs.

Sequencing input: blood. This TCR was sampled from a woman younger than 35 in good health. J is TRBJ2-7 and V is TRBV12-3 or TRBV12-4, with 7 bases fitting TRBD1. For the CDR3, the DNA is TGTGCCAGCAGTCCACGACAGGGTGCAGGCTCCTACGAGCAGTACTTC. Its translation: CASSPRQGAGSYEQYF.